What follows are 8 T cell receptor beta chains derived from one specimen sequenced in a study of control samples from healthy donors and cancer patients. TCRdb's table, derived via immunoSEQ multiplex PCR, lists solely in-frame clones and lacks some. The sample has more than 90,000 clones, around 88% seen once. Input material: blood. These receptors all stem from a young man in good health.

J is TRBJ2-1 and V is TRBV24-1; D is unresolved. The germline V gene encodes CDR1 KGHDR and CDR2 SFDVKD. The V gene lost 3 bases and the J gene lost 3 bases, with 11 bases spanning the gap. The CDR3 contains 15 residues. CDR3 bases: TGTGCCACCAGTGATCCCTCGCGGAACTACAATGAGCAGTTCTTC. Residues: CATSDPSRNYNEQFF.

This chain joins TRBV18 and TRBJ2-1, with 7 positions matching TRBD2. The germline gives CDR1 KGHSH, CDR2 LQKENI. V shed 3 bases, J shed 7 bases, and the junction held 9 bases outside the gene matches. This CDR3 region has 15 residues. The DNA for the CDR3 is TGTGCCAGCTCACCCAGCACGGGAGGAATAAATGAGCAGTTCTTC. Its translation is CASSPSTGGINEQFF.

This chain connects TRBV6-6 to TRBJ2-5, with D unresolved. Germline assignment: CDR1 MNHNY and CDR2 SVGAGI (reference sequence). V gave up 9 bases and J gave up 1 base, with 12 bases separating them. The CDR3 is made up of 13 amino acids. The CDR3 region is CASTRAVQETQYF. The DNA for the CDR3 is TGTGCCAGTACAAGGGCGGTCCAAGAGACCCAGTACTTC.

This clone showed up just once. The chain uses TRBV7-9 and TRBJ1-1; D is unclear. Trimming cost V 1 base and J 5 bases, with 8 bases left between them. CDR1 is SEHNR, CDR2 FQNEAQ, per germline (reference sequence). This CDR3 region has 13 residues. The CDR3 is CASSLESQTEAFF. DNA for the CDR3: TGTGCCAGCAGCTTAGAAAGTCAGACTGAAGCTTTCTTT.

The gene calls are TRBV4-1 and TRBJ1-6; 9 nucleotides match TRBD1. V lost 2 bases, J lost 6 bases, and 8 bases stayed unmatched. Germline-derived CDR1 and CDR2 are MGHRA and YSYEKL. The CDR3 loop spans 17 amino acids. CDR3 DNA sequence: TGCGCCAGCAGCCAAACCGGGACAGGGTTAGGTAATTCACCCCTCCACTTT. It translates to CASSQTGTGLGNSPLHF.

The chain is built from TRBV7-9 and TRBJ2-2; D might be TRBD2 (6 bases). CDR3 length: 13 amino acids. Trimming cost V 5 bases and J 7 bases, with 11 bases left between them. Germline lookup yields CDR1 SEHNR and CDR2 FQNEAQ (reference sequence). This chain's CDR3 is CASSRGFGGELFF. CDR3 bases: TGTGCCAGCAGCCGGGGGTTCGGCGGGGAGCTGTTTTTT.

J is TRBJ2-1 and V is TRBV7-8; 10 nucleotides line up with TRBD2. There are 15 residues in the CDR3. The ends lost 5 bases at V and 6 bases at J; junction bases unmatched: 7. Germline V CDR1 and CDR2: SGHVS, FQNEAQ. This CDR3 reads CASSIYSGRTNEQFF. The DNA of the CDR3 is TGTGCCAGCAGCATTTATAGCGGGAGGACCAATGAGCAGTTCTTC.

The rearrangement uses TRBV5-5 and TRBJ2-7, with TRBD2 identical over 9 bases. Germline assignment: CDR1 SGHKS and CDR2 YYEKEE (reference sequence). The CDR3 is 14 amino acids. The junction had 5 bases not matched to a gene; V was cut back by 0 bases and J by 7 bases. The CDR3 region is CASSLGLAAGEQYF. The DNA of the CDR3 is TGTGCCAGCAGCTTGGGACTAGCGGCTGGGGAGCAGTACTTC.